This note documents a single T cell receptor (beta chain) sequence. Its specificity is unknown. The sample is drawn from a study of cytomegalovirus exposure and HLA in healthy donors. About the study: Genotyping of 398 donors showed that 70% to 90% belonged to the Caucasian-associated ancestry cluster.

CDR1 and CDR2 from the germline V gene are WNHNN and SYGVQD (reference sequence). This CDR3 has 14 amino acids. The V gene end was trimmed by 3 bases and the J gene end by 4 bases; junction bases not matched to a gene: 1. Findings of the study overall: It was taken for granted in presence/absence analyses that sequencing depth across donors was roughly uniform. The productive fraction for most TCR beta V segments was about 87% or about 30% in an earlier analysis. Over 150 TCR beta chains were listed as cytomegalovirus-associated.

PCR primers comprised 60 Vbeta and 13 Jbeta primers. This table comes from immunoSEQ multiplex PCR, and its TCRdb copy is limited to in-frame clones, with some not included. The sample contains more than 200,000 clones, about 83% of which appear only once. This receptor was taken from a human donor in good health. This rearrangement joins TRBV10-1 to TRBJ2-2, with 8 bases that match TRBD1. The sample consisted of PBMCs. The CDR3 sequence is CASSEQGGTGELFF. As DNA, the CDR3 is TGCGCCAGCAGTGAACAGGGGGGCACCGGGGAGCTGTTTTTT.